The 21 T cell receptor beta chains listed next were all sequenced from one sample in a study of vaccination and CD4 T cells after COVID-19. The treatment is: roughly ten-day PBMC culture with coronavirus spike peptide pools or control peptides (ViraFEST assay). Collection of the unexposed donor's CD4+ T cells took place before the COVID-19 pandemic (2011-2018). Cultured CD4+ T cells had their DNA profiled by the Oncomine TCR Beta short-read assay. In this case, cultured CD4+ T cells provided the extracted genomic DNA. TCRdb itself ran the PCR reads through MiXCR, one entry per CDR3 protein. The sample yields about 12,000 distinct CDR3 sequences, 35% to 40% seen once. No cognate antigen is known for these TCRs. Sequencing was performed on CD4+ T cells from blood, cultured in vitro. These receptors came from a human donor in good health.

The chain employs TRBV28 and TRBJ1-1, with D maybe TRBD1 (6 bases). This CDR3 has 13 residues. Between the trimmed V and J ends, which lost 5 bases and 5 bases, there was a span of 12 bases. Per the germline V gene, CDR1 is MDHEN and CDR2 is SYDVKM. The chain's CDR3 is CASSPGQRTEAFF. The CDR3 bases are TGTGCCAGCAGTCCCGGACAGAGGACTGAAGCTTTCTTT.

This clonotype was picked up a small number of times. V and J are TRBV20-1 and TRBJ1-2; no clear D gene. CDR1 is DFQATT, CDR2 SNEGSKA, per germline (reference sequence). Between the trimmed V and J ends, which lost 5 bases and 8 bases, there was a span of 12 bases. The CDR3 consists of 11 residues. CDR3 sequence reads: CSAGSNGGYTF. CDR3 DNA: TGCAGTGCTGGGAGTAATGGCGGCTACACCTTC.

This clonotype was observed a handful of times. The chain has TRBV5-4 and TRBJ2-1; either TRBD1 or TRBD2 may supply D (5 bases each). Germline V gene sequence: CDR1 SGHNT, CDR2 YYREEE (reference sequence). The CDR3 is 13 residues long. V was trimmed by 0 bases and J by 14 bases, leaving 15 bases between them. The CDR3 loop is CASSLGEGRGEFF. In DNA form, the CDR3 reads TGTGCCAGCAGCTTGGGGGAAGGAAGAGGGGAGTTCTTC.

The chain couples TRBV6-2 or TRBV6-3 to TRBJ2-3; the match to TRBD2 covers 12 bases. CDR3 length: 20 amino acids. In germline, CDR1 is MNHEY, CDR2 SVGEGT. V shed 4 bases and J 2 bases; nucleotides not matched to a gene: 16. CDR3 nucleotide sequence: TGTGCCAGCAGTTTAATGACTGTATCGGGACTAGCGGGCCCCACAGATACGCAGTATTTT. Translation: CASSLMTVSGLAGPTDTQYF.

The table lists this clonotype with a few counts. The gene calls are TRBV27 and TRBJ1-6; 11 bases map to TRBD1. V lost 5 bases and J lost 8; bases outside the gene matches: 5. The germline V gene encodes CDR1 MNHEY and CDR2 SMNVEV (reference sequence). The CDR3 has 15 amino acids. The CDR3 DNA follows: TGTGCCAGCAGTCCATTGGGACAGGGGGATTCACCCCTCCACTTT. As protein: CASSPLGQGDSPLHF.

The rearrangement links TRBV20-1 to TRBJ2-5; 15 positions match TRBD2. After removal of 5 bases from V and 5 bases from J, the junction contained 3 bases not matched to a gene. The germline gives CDR1 DFQATT, CDR2 SNEGSKA (reference sequence). The CDR3 extends over 14 amino acids. CDR3 residues: CSARTSGRAETQYF. The CDR3 DNA is TGCAGTGCTCGGACTAGCGGGAGGGCTGAGACCCAGTACTTC.

This clonotype has a handful of counts. The chain uses TRBV5-1 and TRBJ2-7; D ambiguous. Looked up from germline, CDR1 is SGHRS and CDR2 is YFSETQ. V was trimmed by 1 base and J by 2 bases, leaving 16 bases between them. This CDR3 is 16 amino acids long. The CDR3 DNA reads TGCGCCAGCAGCTTGTTCCCCAAGGACCCTCCCTACGAGCAGTACTTC. It specifies CASSLFPKDPPYEQYF.

The V gene is TRBV5-6, the J gene TRBJ2-7, with D possibly matching TRBD1 (5 bases). The CDR3 spans 15 residues. V was cut by 3 bases and J by 0 bases, with 13 bases left in between. CDR1 SGHDT and CDR2 YYEEEE come from the germline V gene. CDR3 coding DNA: TGTGCCAGCAGCTACAGGTTCGCGCGCTCCTACGAGCAGTACTTC. Its protein product is CASSYRFARSYEQYF. The full variable domain, its missing parts supplied by reference TRBV5-6 and TRBJ2-7, is DAGVTQSPTHLIKTRGQQVTLRCSPKSGHDTVSWYQQALGQGPQFIFQYYEEEERQRGNFPDRFSGHQFPNYSSELNVNALLLGDSALYLCASSYRFARSYEQYFGPGTRLTVT.

The chain employs TRBV20-1 and TRBJ1-3; D call uncertain. Germline CDR1 is DFQATT and CDR2 is SNEGSKA (reference sequence). The CDR3 has 13 amino acids. Trimming took 0 bases from V and 0 from J, leaving 3 bases between them. The DNA for the CDR3 is TGCAGTGCTAGAGAGAGCTCTGGAAACACCATATATTTT. This codes for CSARESSGNTIYF.

This clonotype has only a few counts. The J gene is TRBJ1-2, the V gene TRBV6-1; 7 nucleotides match TRBD1. The V and J ends lost 6 bases and 5 bases, in that order; junction bases with no gene match: 9. This CDR3 is 14 amino acids long. Germline V CDR1 and CDR2: MNHNS, SASEGT. Here the CDR3 reads CASSHGQASYGYTF. As DNA, the CDR3 is TGTGCCAGCAGCCACGGACAGGCATCGTATGGCTACACCTTC.

This clonotype was recorded a few times. The CDR3 sequence: CSARGPVTYNSPLHF. The CDR3 nucleotides read TGCAGTGCTAGAGGGCCCGTTACCTATAATTCACCCCTCCACTTT. This sequence joins TRBV20-1 and TRBJ1-6; D gene ambiguous. This CDR3 contains 15 residues. The germline CDR1 and CDR2 sequences are DFQATT and SNEGSKA (reference sequence). The V end was cut by 1 base, the J end by 2 bases, with 9 bases between.

This clonotype showed up just a few times. The genes are TRBV7-2 and TRBJ2-2, with 7 bases matching TRBD1. The ends lost 4 bases at V and 5 bases at J; junction bases unmatched: 10. CDR1 is SGHTA and CDR2 is FQGNSA in the germline V gene. CDR3 length: 16 amino acids. In nucleotides, the CDR3 is TGTGCCAGCAGCTCCGCCCGACAGGGACGAACCGGGGAGCTGTTTTTT. Amino acid sequence: CASSSARQGRTGELFF.

The V call is TRBV6-2 or TRBV6-3, the J call TRBJ2-3; D is possibly TRBD1 or TRBD2 (5 bases each). Trimming took off 7 bases at V and 3 bases at J, with 17 bases between the two ends. Germline V gene data show CDR1 as MNHEY and CDR2 as SVGEGT. The CDR3 spans 15 residues. Here the CDR3 reads CASTTFGWGTDTQYF. In nucleotides, the CDR3 is TGTGCCAGCACCACCTTCGGGTGGGGGACAGATACGCAGTATTTT.

This chain links TRBV20-1 with TRBJ2-3; 9 bases line up with TRBD2. CDR1 and CDR2 (germline): DFQATT, SNEGSKA (reference sequence). The CDR3 is 14 amino acids. V lost 5 bases, J lost 4 bases, and 7 bases stayed unmatched. CDR3 amino acids: CSAPSAGGADTQYF. DNA for the CDR3: TGCAGTGCTCCCTCCGCGGGGGGGGCAGATACGCAGTATTTT.

This clonotype appeared a single time. At one end the junction does not follow the germline gene, possibly because of a read error. This chain's CDR3 is CRARDYQGQGGEYSNQPQHF. The CDR3 DNA reads as TGCAGAGCTAGAGATTATCAGGGTCAGGGGGGGGAATATAGCAATCAGCCCCAGCATTTT. The chain is built from TRBV20-1 and TRBJ1-5, with 7 bases aligning to TRBD1. This CDR3 comprises 20 residues. Per the germline V gene, CDR1 is DFQATT and CDR2 is SNEGSKA (reference sequence).

This clonotype turned up a few times. The rearrangement joins TRBV19 to TRBJ1-3, with D possibly being TRBD1 (5 bases). The CDR3 has 13 residues. Trimming took 7 bases from V and 2 from J, leaving 9 bases between them. In germline, CDR1 is LNHDA, CDR2 SQIVND (reference sequence). The DNA of the CDR3 is TGTGCCAGTACTAGGGGTGCTGGAAACACCATATATTTT. As protein: CASTRGAGNTIYF.

This clonotype is judged large. The chain couples TRBV24-1 to TRBJ2-7; D is perhaps TRBD2 (6 bases). Trimming removed 5 bases from V and 1 base from J, with 8 bases in between. Germline V gives CDR1 KGHDR, CDR2 SFDVKD. This CDR3 spans 13 amino acids. As DNA, the CDR3 is TGTGCCACCAGTGTGGGGGGTTCCTACGAGCAGTACTTC. This translates into CATSVGGSYEQYF.

J is TRBJ2-7 and V is TRBV12-3 or TRBV12-4; possible D gene TRBD2, 10 bases. Trimming took off 7 bases at V and 0 bases at J, with 22 bases between the two ends. This CDR3 has 17 residues. The CDR3 bases are TGTGCCAGCATGGACAGGGGTGGACTAGCGGTCTCCTACGAGCAGTACTTC. It yields the protein CASMDRGGLAVSYEQYF.

This clonotype was seen a few times. The CDR3 loop reads CASSELANSEQYF. The CDR3 bases are TGTGCCAGCAGTGAATTGGCTAATTCAGAGCAGTACTTC. The chain is built from TRBV25-1 and TRBJ2-7; unclear D gene. The germline V and J ends were trimmed by 1 base and 7 bases, with 11 bases remaining between them. Germline loops: CDR1 MGHDK, CDR2 SYGVNS. The CDR3 is made up of 13 amino acids.

This chain joins TRBV6-5 and TRBJ1-3; 7 bases are a match to TRBD1. The CDR3 contains 15 residues. Germline V gene sequence: CDR1 MNHEY, CDR2 SVGAGI. After removal of 2 bases from V and 3 bases from J, the junction contained 4 bases not matched to a gene. CDR3 amino acids: CASSYPQGYGNTIYF. The CDR3 region has the DNA TGTGCCAGCAGTTACCCACAGGGGTATGGAAACACCATATATTTT.

The chain carries TRBV5-1 and TRBJ1-5; no clear D gene. Germline V gene lookup returns CDR1 SGHRS and CDR2 YFSETQ. The CDR3 is made up of 13 amino acids. V was trimmed by 4 bases and J by 4 bases, leaving 9 bases between them. This CDR3 reads CASSQIPNQPQHF. In DNA, the CDR3 is TGCGCCAGCAGCCAAATCCCGAATCAGCCCCAGCATTTT.